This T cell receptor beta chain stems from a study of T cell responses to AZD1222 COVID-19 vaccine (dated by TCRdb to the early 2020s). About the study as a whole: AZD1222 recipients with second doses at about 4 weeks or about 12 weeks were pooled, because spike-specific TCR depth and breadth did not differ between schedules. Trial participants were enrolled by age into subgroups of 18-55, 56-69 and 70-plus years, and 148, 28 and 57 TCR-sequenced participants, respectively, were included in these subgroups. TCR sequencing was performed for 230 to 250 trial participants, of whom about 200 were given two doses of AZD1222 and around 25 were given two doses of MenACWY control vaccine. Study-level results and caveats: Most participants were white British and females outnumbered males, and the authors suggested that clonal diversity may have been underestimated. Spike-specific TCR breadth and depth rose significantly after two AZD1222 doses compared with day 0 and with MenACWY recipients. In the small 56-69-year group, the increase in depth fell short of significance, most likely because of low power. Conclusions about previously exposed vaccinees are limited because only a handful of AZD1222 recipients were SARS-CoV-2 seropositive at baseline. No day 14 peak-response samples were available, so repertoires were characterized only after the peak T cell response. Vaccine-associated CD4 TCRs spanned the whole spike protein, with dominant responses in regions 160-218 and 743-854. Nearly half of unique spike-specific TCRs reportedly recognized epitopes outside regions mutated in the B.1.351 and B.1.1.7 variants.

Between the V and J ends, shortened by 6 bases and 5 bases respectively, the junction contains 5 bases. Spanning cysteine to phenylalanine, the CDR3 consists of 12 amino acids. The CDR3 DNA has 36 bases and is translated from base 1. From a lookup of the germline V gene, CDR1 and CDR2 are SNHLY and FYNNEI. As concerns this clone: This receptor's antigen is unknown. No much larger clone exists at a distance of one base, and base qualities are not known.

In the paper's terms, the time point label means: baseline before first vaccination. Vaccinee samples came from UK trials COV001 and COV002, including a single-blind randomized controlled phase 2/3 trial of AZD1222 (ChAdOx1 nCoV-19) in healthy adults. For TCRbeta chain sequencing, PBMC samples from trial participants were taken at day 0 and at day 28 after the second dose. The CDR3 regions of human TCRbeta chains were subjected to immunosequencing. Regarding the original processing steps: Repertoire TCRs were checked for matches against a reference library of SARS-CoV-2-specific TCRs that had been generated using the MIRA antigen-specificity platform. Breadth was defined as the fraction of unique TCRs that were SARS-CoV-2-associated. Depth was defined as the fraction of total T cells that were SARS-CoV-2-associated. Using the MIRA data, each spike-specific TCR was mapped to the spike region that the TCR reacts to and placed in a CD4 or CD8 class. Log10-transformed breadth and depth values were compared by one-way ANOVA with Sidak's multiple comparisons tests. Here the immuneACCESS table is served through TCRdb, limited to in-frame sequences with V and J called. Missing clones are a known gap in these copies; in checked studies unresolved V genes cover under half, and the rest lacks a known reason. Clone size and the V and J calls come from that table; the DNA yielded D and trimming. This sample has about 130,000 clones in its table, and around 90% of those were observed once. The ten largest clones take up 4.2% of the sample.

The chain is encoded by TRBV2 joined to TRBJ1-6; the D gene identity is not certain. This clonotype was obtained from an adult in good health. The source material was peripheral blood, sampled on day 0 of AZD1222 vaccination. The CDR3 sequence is CASRVDNSPLHF. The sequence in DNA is TGTGCCAGCAGGGTGGATAATTCACCCCTCCACTTT.